A single sample is the source of the 29 T cell receptor beta chains below, sequenced in a study of T cell responses to AZD1222 COVID-19 vaccine. The assay was immunoSEQ multiplex PCR, and TCRdb's table has in-frame clones only and misses some. The table includes 150,000 or so clones, approximately 94% detected once. The specimen comprised peripheral blood, sampled 28 days after the second AZD1222 dose. These receptors all stem from an adult who received the AZD1222 COVID-19 vaccine.

This sequence joins TRBV27 and TRBJ2-4; TRBD1 is a possible D gene (5 bases). CDR3 length equals 16 residues. Germline V gene sequence: CDR1 MNHEY, CDR2 SMNVEV (reference sequence). The germline V and J ends were trimmed by 3 bases and 1 base, with 13 bases remaining between them. CDR3 amino acids: CASSFQAGLAKNIQYF. In DNA form, the CDR3 reads TGTGCCAGCAGTTTCCAGGCAGGGTTGGCCAAAAACATTCAGTACTTC.

The J gene is TRBJ2-1, the V gene TRBV5-1; TRBD1 is a possible D gene (5 bases). CDR3 length equals 14 residues. The germline gives CDR1 SGHRS, CDR2 YFSETQ. The V end was cut by 8 bases, the J end by 4 bases, with 16 bases between. The CDR3 sequence is CASNEGGAYNEQFF. CDR3 sequence (DNA): TGCGCCAGTAATGAAGGTGGGGCATACAATGAGCAGTTCTTC.

The chain joins TRBV27 to TRBJ2-1; D gene unclear. V was pared by 0 bases and J by 14 bases, with 11 bases between. This CDR3 is built from 12 residues. Germline CDR1 reads MNHEY; CDR2 reads SMNVEV (reference sequence). CDR3: CASSLSPQVEFF. CDR3 DNA sequence: TGTGCCAGCAGTTTATCCCCTCAGGTTGAGTTCTTC.

This chain uses TRBV5-5 with TRBJ2-1, with 14 bases matching TRBD2. CDR1 and CDR2 from the germline V gene are SGHKS and YYEKEE (reference sequence). The CDR3 extends over 16 amino acids. V was pared by 0 bases and J by 8 bases, with 4 bases of the junction left unmatched. The CDR3 here is CASSLEGLAGVDEQFF. As DNA, the CDR3 is TGTGCCAGCAGCTTGGAGGGACTAGCGGGAGTGGATGAGCAGTTCTTC.

The chain is built from TRBV28 and TRBJ2-3; D is ambiguous. Trimming removed 6 bases from V and 6 bases from J, with 13 bases in between. The CDR3 has 13 amino acids. CDR1 and CDR2 from the germline V gene are MDHEN and SYDVKM. The CDR3 sequence: CASRRRLLDTQYF. In DNA, the CDR3 is TGTGCCAGCAGACGCAGGCTTTTGGATACGCAGTATTTT.

The chain carries TRBV19 and TRBJ2-1; 9 bases align to TRBD2. The CDR3 has 16 residues. The V segment lost 0 bases and the J segment 8 bases; nucleotides outside the gene matches: 8. Germline values: CDR1 LNHDA, CDR2 SQIVND (reference sequence). The CDR3 nucleotides read TGTGCCAGTAGTATAGATAGTAGCGGGAGTACCGATGAGCAGTTCTTC. Translating it yields CASSIDSSGSTDEQFF.

The rearrangement links TRBV3-1 (or the pseudogene TRBV3-2) to TRBJ2-5, with 9 nucleotides matching TRBD1. This CDR3 is built from 14 residues. V shed 4 bases, J shed 3 bases, and the junction held 3 bases outside the gene matches. The germline V gene encodes CDR1 LGHDT and CDR2 YNNKEL (reference sequence). In DNA form, the CDR3 reads TGTGCCAGCAGCCCGGGGACAGGGAAAGAGACCCAGTACTTC. Translation: CASSPGTGKETQYF.

In the case of this clone: This same CDR3 is encoded by further DNA sequences in the sample. The chain couples TRBV27 to TRBJ1-5; D gene ambiguous. Germline V gene data show CDR1 as MNHEY and CDR2 as SMNVEV (reference sequence). The CDR3 extends over 13 amino acids. V was clipped by 0 bases and J by 2 bases, with 2 bases between them. The CDR3 spells CASSLSGNQPQHF. The CDR3 DNA is TGTGCCAGCAGTTTATCGGGCAATCAGCCCCAGCATTTT.

The J gene is TRBJ1-5, the V gene TRBV7-2, with D uncertain. V shed 3 bases and J shed 0 bases, with 6 bases lying between them. The CDR3 spans 14 residues. CDR1 is SGHTA and CDR2 is FQGNSA in the germline V gene. CDR3 in amino acids: CASSFANSNQPQHF. CDR3 DNA sequence: TGTGCCAGCAGCTTCGCAAATAGCAATCAGCCCCAGCATTTT.

The gene calls are TRBV28 and TRBJ2-7; D is tentatively TRBD1 or TRBD2 (5 bases each). The V and J ends lost 5 bases and 1 base respectively, with 12 bases between them. Germline V gene lookup returns CDR1 MDHEN and CDR2 SYDVKM. CDR3 length: 14 residues. CDR3 loop: CASSGTPISYEQYF. The CDR3 nucleotides are TGTGCCAGCAGTGGGACCCCGATTTCCTACGAGCAGTACTTC.

V gene TRBV7-9 combines with J gene TRBJ1-4, with D unclear. The CDR3 has 16 residues. Trimming shortened V by 2 bases and J by 7 bases, and 17 bases separated the two germline ends. Germline CDR1 is SEHNR and CDR2 is FQNEAQ (reference sequence). CDR3 coding DNA: TGTGCCAGCAGCTTAAGCGGGAGGGTAGGACGTGAAAAACTGTTTTTT. Its translation is CASSLSGRVGREKLFF.

The chain has TRBV11-2 and TRBJ2-4; no clear D. CDR3 length equals 11 residues. The V and J ends lost 6 bases and 5 bases respectively, with 5 bases between them. Per the germline V gene, CDR1 is SGHAT and CDR2 is FQNNGV. CDR3 sequence: CASSLQNIQYF. The CDR3 nucleotides are TGTGCCAGCAGTCTCCAAAACATTCAGTACTTC.

This chain links TRBV18 with TRBJ2-1, with D possibly matching TRBD1 (5 bases). Germline CDR1 KGHSH, CDR2 LQKENI. The CDR3 totals 13 residues. V was shortened by 0 bases and J by 15 bases, with 15 bases between the two germline ends. Here the CDR3 reads CASSPPASGPGFF. The CDR3 DNA reads as TGTGCCAGCTCACCACCGGCGTCAGGGCCGGGGTTCTTC. The entire variable domain, with the rest obtained from reference TRBV18 and TRBJ2-1, is as follows: NAGVMQNPRHLVRRRGQEARLRCSPMKGHSHVYWYRQLPEEGLKFMVYLQKENIIDESGMPKERFSAEFPKEGPSILRIQQVVRGDSAAYFCASSPPASGPGFFGPGTRLTVL.

The J gene is TRBJ1-6, the V gene TRBV5-1; D gene ambiguous. In germline, CDR1 is SGHRS, CDR2 YFSETQ. The CDR3 runs 13 residues. V was clipped by 5 bases and J by 8 bases, with 11 bases between them. CDR3 region: CASRRETDSPLHF. The CDR3 DNA sequence: TGCGCCAGCAGGCGGGAAACGGATTCACCCCTCCACTTT.

The chain is built from TRBV5-1 and TRBJ2-1; tentative D call: TRBD2 (6 bases). The CDR3 sequence is 15 residues long. V was pared by 2 bases and J by 1 base, with 10 bases between. The V gene's germline CDR1 is SGHRS and CDR2 YFSETQ. In DNA form, the CDR3 reads TGCGCCAGCAGCTTAAGTCTAGCGTCCTACAATGAGCAGTTCTTC. The encoded protein is CASSLSLASYNEQFF. The variable domain in full, with the rest retrieved from reference TRBV5-1 and TRBJ2-1, is KAGVTQTPRYLIKTRGQQVTLSCSPISGHRSVSWYQQTPGQGLQFLFEYFSETQRNKGNFPGRFSGRQFSNSRSEMNVSTLELGDSALYLCASSLSLASYNEQFFGPGTRLTVL.

The rearrangement links TRBV7-9 to TRBJ1-5, with a possible D match to TRBD1 (6 bases). The CDR3 is made up of 15 amino acids. Trimming took off 3 bases at V and 2 bases at J, with 11 bases between the two ends. Per the germline V gene, CDR1 is SEHNR and CDR2 is FQNEAQ (reference sequence). CDR3 protein: CASSLDSGGNQPQHF. The CDR3 DNA follows: TGTGCCAGCAGCTTGGACTCAGGGGGCAATCAGCCCCAGCATTTT.

The chain is built from TRBV19 and TRBJ1-6; TRBD1 matches at 8 bases. This CDR3 spans 16 amino acids. The germline gives CDR1 LNHDA, CDR2 SQIVND (reference sequence). V was pared by 3 bases and J by 3 bases, with 4 bases of the junction left unmatched. The CDR3 region has the DNA TGTGCCAGTAGTATCTCGACAGGGGACTATAATTCACCCCTCCACTTT. Its protein is CASSISTGDYNSPLHF.

The J gene is TRBJ2-7, the V gene TRBV12-3 or TRBV12-4, with TRBD2 matching 10 bases. CDR3 length equals 13 residues. V lost 6 bases to trimming and J lost 6 bases; unmatched junction nucleotides: 5. CDR3 residues: CASRPGLAFEQYF. The DNA of the CDR3 is TGTGCCAGCAGGCCGGGACTAGCGTTCGAGCAGTACTTC.

The genes are TRBV9 and TRBJ2-1; D gene ambiguous. CDR1 is SGDLS, CDR2 YYNGEE, per germline. This CDR3 contains 14 residues. V was clipped by 0 bases and J by 10 bases, with 14 bases between them. The CDR3 loop reads CASSVASALGEQFF. CDR3 DNA sequence: TGTGCCAGCAGCGTAGCCAGCGCTCTAGGCGAGCAGTTCTTC.

The V gene is TRBV15, the J gene TRBJ1-3; no firm D call. The CDR3 length is 15 residues. The V gene's germline CDR1 is LNHNV and CDR2 YYDKDF (reference sequence). V lost 0 bases and J 4 bases, leaving 10 bases between the germline ends. The chain's CDR3 is CATSREERVGNTIYF. The DNA of the CDR3 is TGTGCCACCAGCAGAGAAGAACGGGTAGGAAACACCATATATTTT.

Here the CDR3 reads CASSSRTSDEQYF. The CDR3 DNA reads as TGTGCCAGCAGCTCGCGGACTAGCGACGAGCAGTACTTC. The J gene is TRBJ2-7, the V gene TRBV7-2; 9 nucleotides agree with TRBD2. V was pared by 4 bases and J by 5 bases, with 3 bases of the junction left unmatched. CDR3 length equals 13 residues. Germline V gene sequence: CDR1 SGHTA, CDR2 FQGNSA.

The V gene is TRBV18, the J gene TRBJ2-1, with TRBD2 identical over 9 bases. This CDR3 contains 17 residues. Per the germline V gene, CDR1 is KGHSH and CDR2 is LQKENI. V was clipped by 2 bases and J by 2 bases; unmatched bases: 7. This CDR3 reads CASSPRTAGGPYNEQFF. In DNA, the CDR3 is TGTGCCAGCTCACCAAGGACAGCGGGAGGCCCCTACAATGAGCAGTTCTTC.

The CDR3 region has the DNA TGTGCCAGCAGTTCTAGTCCGGCTGCGGACAGGGGTAACACAGATACGCAGTATTTT. As protein: CASSSSPAADRGNTDTQYF. The V gene is TRBV28, the J gene TRBJ2-3; 9 bases line up with TRBD1. The germline gives CDR1 MDHEN, CDR2 SYDVKM. This CDR3 comprises 19 residues. The V gene end was trimmed by 4 bases and the J gene end by 2 bases; junction bases not matched to a gene: 16.

The chain couples TRBV4-3 to TRBJ1-2, with D uncertain. The V end was cut by 0 bases, the J end by 1 base, with 9 bases between. The CDR3 has 15 residues. Germline CDR1 is LGHNA and CDR2 is YSLEER. In DNA form, the CDR3 reads TGCGCCAGCAGCCAAGATTACGGCTTTAACTATGGCTACACCTTC. Its protein product is CASSQDYGFNYGYTF.

The V and J genes are TRBV6-5 and TRBJ1-1; TRBD1 agrees at 7 bases. Trimming took 5 bases from V and 7 from J; bases not matched to a gene: 13. Germline-derived CDR1 and CDR2 are MNHEY and SVGAGI. The CDR3 is made up of 15 amino acids. DNA for the CDR3: TGTGCCAGCAGTCCGTCCTGGGAGGGGGCAAGTGAAGCTTTCTTT. Translated, it gives CASSPSWEGASEAFF.

The rearrangement joins TRBV11-2 to TRBJ2-1, with D possibly being TRBD2 (6 bases). Looked up from germline, CDR1 is SGHAT and CDR2 is FQNNGV. Trimming left V 3 bases short and J 0 bases short, with 12 bases between. This CDR3 region has 16 residues. CDR3 region: CASSFTAGSSYNEQFF. In DNA, the CDR3 is TGTGCCAGCAGCTTCACGGCGGGAAGCTCCTACAATGAGCAGTTCTTC.

V is TRBV6-5 and J is TRBJ2-5; D possibly corresponds to TRBD2 (6 bases). V lost 5 bases and J 4 bases, leaving 11 bases between the germline ends. The CDR3 is 13 amino acids. CDR1 and CDR2 (germline): MNHEY, SVGAGI. DNA for the CDR3: TGTGCCAGCAGTCGGGCCGGGAGAGAGACCCAGTACTTC. The encoded protein is CASSRAGRETQYF.

The chain couples TRBV4-3 to TRBJ2-1; 10 bases fit TRBD2. The CDR3 runs 14 residues. Germline assignment: CDR1 LGHNA and CDR2 YSLEER. With V trimmed by 3 bases and J by 5 bases, 1 base remained unmatched. CDR3 sequence: CASSHSGRNNEQFF. The CDR3 DNA reads as TGCGCCAGCAGCCATAGCGGGAGGAACAATGAGCAGTTCTTC.

The gene calls are TRBV6-1 and TRBJ2-7, with 9 bases lining up with TRBD1. CDR3 length: 15 residues. Germline values: CDR1 MNHNS, CDR2 SASEGT. With V trimmed by 3 bases and J by 4 bases, 7 bases remained unmatched. The DNA for the CDR3 is TGTGCCAGCAGTGATCCGGGACAGGGTAGATACGAGCAGTACTTC. Translated, it gives CASSDPGQGRYEQYF.